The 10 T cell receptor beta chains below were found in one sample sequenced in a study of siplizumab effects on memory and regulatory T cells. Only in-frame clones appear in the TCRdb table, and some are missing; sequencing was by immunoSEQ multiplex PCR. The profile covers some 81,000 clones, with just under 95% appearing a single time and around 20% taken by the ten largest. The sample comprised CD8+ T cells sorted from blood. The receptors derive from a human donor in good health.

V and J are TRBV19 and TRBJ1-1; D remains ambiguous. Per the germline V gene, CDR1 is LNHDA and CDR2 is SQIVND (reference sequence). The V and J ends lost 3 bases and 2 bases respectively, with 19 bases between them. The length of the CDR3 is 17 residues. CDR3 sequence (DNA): TGTGCCAGTAGTATCGGCCTTTCGGGGTACATCAACACTGAAGCTTTCTTT. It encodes CASSIGLSGYINTEAFF.

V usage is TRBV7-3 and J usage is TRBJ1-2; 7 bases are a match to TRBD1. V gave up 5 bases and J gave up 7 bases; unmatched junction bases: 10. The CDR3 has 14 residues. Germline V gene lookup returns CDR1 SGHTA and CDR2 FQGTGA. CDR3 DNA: TGTGCCAGCAGCCCATACTACAGGGGCAGTGGCTACACCTTC. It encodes CASSPYYRGSGYTF.

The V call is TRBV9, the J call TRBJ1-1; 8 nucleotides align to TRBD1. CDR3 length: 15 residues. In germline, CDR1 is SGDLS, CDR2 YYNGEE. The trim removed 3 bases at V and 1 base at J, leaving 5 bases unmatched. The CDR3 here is CASSAGGAGNTEAFF. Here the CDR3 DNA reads TGTGCCAGCAGCGCAGGGGGCGCAGGGAACACTGAAGCTTTCTTT.

This CDR3 reads CASSQDGGVRDTQYF. Written as DNA, the CDR3 is TGTGCCAGCAGCCAAGACGGCGGGGTAAGAGATACGCAGTATTTT. The J gene is TRBJ2-3, the V gene TRBV14; D is perhaps TRBD2 (6 bases). The V end was cut by 0 bases, the J end by 5 bases, with 12 bases between. The CDR3 totals 15 residues. CDR1 SGHDN and CDR2 FVKESK come from the germline V gene.

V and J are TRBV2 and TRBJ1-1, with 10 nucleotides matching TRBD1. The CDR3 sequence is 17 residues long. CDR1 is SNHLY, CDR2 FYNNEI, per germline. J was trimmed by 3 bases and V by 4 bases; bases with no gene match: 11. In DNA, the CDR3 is TGTGCCAGCAGTGTTCCGGACAGGGGGAAAAAGGACACTGAAGCTTTCTTT. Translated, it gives CASSVPDRGKKDTEAFF.

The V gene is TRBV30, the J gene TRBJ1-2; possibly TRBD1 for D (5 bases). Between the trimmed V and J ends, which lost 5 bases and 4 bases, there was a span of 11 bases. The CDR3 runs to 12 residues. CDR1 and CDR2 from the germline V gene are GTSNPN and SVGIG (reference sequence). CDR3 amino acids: CAWGGSSYGYTF. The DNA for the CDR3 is TGTGCCTGGGGGGGATCGAGCTATGGCTACACCTTC.

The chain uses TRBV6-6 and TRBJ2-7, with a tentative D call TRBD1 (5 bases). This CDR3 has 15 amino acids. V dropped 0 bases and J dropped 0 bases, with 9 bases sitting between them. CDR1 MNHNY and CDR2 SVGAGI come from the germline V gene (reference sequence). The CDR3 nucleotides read TGTGCCAGCAGTTACTCGACTGGGGCCTCCTACGAGCAGTACTTC. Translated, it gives CASSYSTGASYEQYF.

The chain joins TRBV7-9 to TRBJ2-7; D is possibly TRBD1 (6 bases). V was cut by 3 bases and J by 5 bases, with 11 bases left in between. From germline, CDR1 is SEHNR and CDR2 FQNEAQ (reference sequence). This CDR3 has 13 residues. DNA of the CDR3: TGTGCCAGCAGCTTGCCGGGACACAACGAGCAGTACTTC. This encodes CASSLPGHNEQYF.

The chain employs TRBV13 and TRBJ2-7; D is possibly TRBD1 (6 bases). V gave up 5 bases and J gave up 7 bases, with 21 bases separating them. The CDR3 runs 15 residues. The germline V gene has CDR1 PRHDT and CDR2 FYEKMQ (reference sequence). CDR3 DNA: TGTGCCAGCAGCCCCTTCGGGACACCAACGGGGGAGCAGTACTTC. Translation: CASSPFGTPTGEQYF.

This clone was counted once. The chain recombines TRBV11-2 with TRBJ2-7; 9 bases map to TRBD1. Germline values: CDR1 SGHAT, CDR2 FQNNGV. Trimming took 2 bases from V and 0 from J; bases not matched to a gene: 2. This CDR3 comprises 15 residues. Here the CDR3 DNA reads TGTGCCAGCAGCTTATCACAGGGGGCCTCCTACGAGCAGTACTTC. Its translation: CASSLSQGASYEQYF. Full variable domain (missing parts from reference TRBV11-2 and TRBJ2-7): EAGVAQSPRYKIIEKRQSVAFWCNPISGHATLYWYQQILGQGPKLLIQFQNNGVVDDSQLPKDRFSAERLKGVDSTLKIQPAKLEDSAVYLCASSLSQGASYEQYFGPGTRLTVT.